The clone carrying this TCR beta chain was recorded many times. What it binds is not known. This record belongs to a study of cytomegalovirus exposure and HLA in healthy donors. Study in general: It was reported in a later analysis that the same platform had been used for the 120 validation repertoires as for the approximately 670 first-cohort repertoires.

Profiled with immunoSEQ multiplex PCR; TCRdb holds only in-frame clones, not every one. Of some 140,000 clones listed, about 90% are singletons. While the first cohort had 600 to 800 subjects, the donors belonged to the separate validation cohort of 100 to 150 subjects. Germline values: CDR1 MDHEN, CDR2 SYDVKM. This CDR3 has 17 residues. Trimming pared 5 bases from V and 1 base from J, leaving 18 bases between. Overall study results and limits: The tendency of first-cohort TCR clusters to co-occur in the 90 to 150 validation repertoires was the finding of a later analysis.

Sequencing input: PBMCs. The V gene is TRBV28, the J gene TRBJ2-1, with D possibly being TRBD2 (6 bases). This receptor was taken from a woman aged 25 to 39 in good health and CMV-seropositive. The CDR3 nucleotides are TGTGCCAGCAGTCCTGACCTCTGGGGAGGATCCTACAATGAGCAGTTCTTC. Its protein is CASSPDLWGGSYNEQFF.